The table lists the clone carrying this TCR beta chain with a few counts. Its antigen is undetermined. PBMCs were isolated by Ficoll-Paque density gradient centrifugation, using about 9.5 ml of fresh peripheral blood as the starting material. Amplifying from RNA transcripts, the study obtained TCR beta CDR3 regions. First-round RT-PCR with HTBI primers preceded a second-round multiplex PCR. TCRdb processed the multiplex PCR reads anew with MiXCR; each CDR3 protein has one entry. The sample has 450,000 or so distinct CDR3 sequences, around 14% seen once. This sample is drawn from a study of Graves' ophthalmopathy and Graves' hyperthyroidism. Notes on the study in general: Blood also held most thyroid clonotypes expanded above 0.001 frequency. A model built from 13 signatures distinguished ophthalmopathy from stable hyperthyroidism with roughly 85% sensitivity and around 78% specificity.

There are 17 residues in the CDR3. The germline gives CDR1 MGHRA, CDR2 YSYEKL. V lost 4 bases and J 0 bases, leaving 18 bases between the germline ends. Sequencing was done on a sample of blood. This chain connects TRBV4-1 to TRBJ2-5, with D perhaps TRBD1 (6 bases). The TCR comes from a woman between 25 and 40 years old with Graves' ophthalmopathy. The CDR3 DNA reads as TGCGCCAGCAGCCTACCACCGACAGGATCGTACCAAGAGACCCAGTACTTC. Translation gives CASSLPPTGSYQETQYF.